Below, 15 T cell receptor beta chains from the same sample are listed, as sequenced in a study of cytomegalovirus exposure and HLA in healthy donors. Primers for the PCR totalled 60 Vbeta and 13 Jbeta. TCRdb keeps only in-frame clones here, not all; method: immunoSEQ multiplex PCR. Counted here are about 160,000 clones, roughly 80% occurring once; the ten biggest clones make up 3.7%. The specimen was PBMCs. The receptors were sampled from a man aged 25 to 40 in good health and CMV-seropositive.

This clone has at least ten counts. The chain is built from TRBV6-1 and TRBJ2-2; D is ambiguous. Per germline, CDR1 MNHNS and CDR2 SASEGT. Trimming took off 7 bases at V and 5 bases at J, with 11 bases between the two ends. This CDR3 has 13 amino acids. The CDR3 loop is CASNFVPTGELFF. As DNA, the CDR3 is TGTGCCAGCAATTTCGTCCCGACCGGGGAGCTGTTTTTT.

The chain links TRBV9 to TRBJ2-1; 8 positions agree with TRBD2. V shed 0 bases, J shed 7 bases, and the junction held 6 bases outside the gene matches. The CDR3 length is 15 residues. The germline V gene has CDR1 SGDLS and CDR2 YYNGEE. The CDR3 DNA is TGTGCCAGCAGCGTAGAAGCGGGGGTCGCGAATGAGCAGTTCTTC. As protein: CASSVEAGVANEQFF.

This chain uses TRBV2 with TRBJ1-5; D is undetermined. The germline V gene has CDR1 SNHLY and CDR2 FYNNEI. V gave up 6 bases and J gave up 2 bases, with 8 bases separating them. The CDR3 sequence is 13 residues long. The CDR3 here is CASSYLGNQPQHF. DNA of the CDR3: TGTGCCAGCAGCTATTTGGGCAATCAGCCCCAGCATTTT.

The chain uses TRBV30 and TRBJ2-5, with 8 bases fitting TRBD1. The CDR3 length is 17 residues. Germline values: CDR1 GTSNPN, CDR2 SVGIG (reference sequence). Trimming cost V 4 bases and J 5 bases; bases outside gene matches: 18. CDR3 amino acids: CAWNTHPGQVLQETQYF. The CDR3 DNA follows: TGTGCCTGGAACACCCACCCGGGACAGGTTTTACAGGAGACCCAGTACTTC.

The rearrangement links TRBV30 to TRBJ2-2; D gene unclear. Germline loops: CDR1 GTSNPN, CDR2 SVGIG (reference sequence). The CDR3 totals 13 residues. Trimming took 4 bases from V and 3 from J, leaving 9 bases between them. The CDR3 spells CAWTLFYTGELFF. The CDR3 DNA reads as TGTGCCTGGACCCTATTCTACACCGGGGAGCTGTTTTTT.

The chain joins TRBV28 to TRBJ2-5; 7 positions agree with TRBD1. From germline, CDR1 is MDHEN and CDR2 SYDVKM. This CDR3 region has 13 residues. Trimming removed 5 bases from V and 5 bases from J; junction bases left unmatched: 5. CDR3 region: CASSPRTGETQYF. In DNA form, the CDR3 reads TGTGCCAGCAGTCCCCGGACAGGCGAGACCCAGTACTTC. Combining the CDR3 with reference TRBV28 and TRBJ2-5 gives the whole variable domain DVKVTQSSRYLVKRTGEKVFLECVQDMDHENMFWYRQDPGLGLRLIYFSYDVKMKEKGDIPEGYSVSREKKERFSLILESASTNQTSMYLCASSPRTGETQYFGPGTRLLVL.

V usage is TRBV5-1 and J usage is TRBJ1-6, with 9 nucleotides matching TRBD1. Trimming removed 0 bases from V and 6 bases from J; junction bases left unmatched: 1. CDR1 SGHRS and CDR2 YFSETQ come from the germline V gene. The CDR3 runs 15 residues. CDR3 nucleotides: TGCGCCAGCAGCTTGGGACAGGGGGGTAATTCACCCCTCCACTTT. This codes for CASSLGQGGNSPLHF.

The rearrangement joins TRBV4-2 to TRBJ2-4, with no clear D. The CDR3 runs 12 residues. Trimming cost V 0 bases and J 8 bases, with 5 bases left between them. The germline CDR1 and CDR2 sequences are LGHNA and YNFKEQ. In DNA, the CDR3 is TGTGCCAGCAGCCAAGATCGCGACATTCAGTACTTC. Translating it yields CASSQDRDIQYF.

This chain links TRBV6-5 with TRBJ1-1; D might be TRBD1 (6 bases). Trimming took off 8 bases at V and 2 bases at J, with 12 bases between the two ends. Germline CDR1 is MNHEY and CDR2 is SVGAGI. The CDR3 sequence is 13 residues long. CDR3 residues: CASGRTVNTEAFF. In DNA form, the CDR3 reads TGTGCCAGCGGGCGGACAGTTAACACTGAAGCTTTCTTT.

A remark on this clone: One end of the junction varies from germline; a read error may be responsible. Here the CDR3 reads CAGSRQSSNYGYTF. For the CDR3, the DNA is TGTGCCGGCAGCAGGCAGTCATCTAACTATGGCTACACCTTC. The gene calls are TRBV2 and TRBJ1-2; no reliable D call. CDR1 is SNHLY and CDR2 is FYNNEI in the germline V gene. The CDR3 sequence is 14 residues long.

The chain uses TRBV6-5 and TRBJ1-1; a possible D gene is TRBD1 (6 bases). From germline, CDR1 is MNHEY and CDR2 SVGAGI. The CDR3 contains 11 residues. V lost 6 bases and J lost 8, with 10 bases in between. In nucleotides, the CDR3 is TGTGCCAGCAGCCAGGGGACAGAAGCTTTCTTT. Encoded protein: CASSQGTEAFF.

The chain employs TRBV5-1 and TRBJ1-2, with D uncertain. The CDR3 sequence is 15 residues long. Per the germline V gene, CDR1 is SGHRS and CDR2 is YFSETQ. The V end lost 0 bases, the J end lost 4 bases, and 13 bases lay between the germline ends. The CDR3, as DNA: TGCGCCAGCAGCTTGGCCGGTCGGCAGGCCTATGGCTACACCTTC. Amino acids: CASSLAGRQAYGYTF.

V is TRBV2 and J is TRBJ1-6; 7 nucleotides line up with TRBD1. CDR3 length: 15 residues. Trimming removed 1 base from V and 7 bases from J; junction bases left unmatched: 4. Germline V CDR1 and CDR2: SNHLY, FYNNEI. In DNA, the CDR3 is TGTGCCAGCAGTGAAGACAGGGGATACAATTCACCCCTCCACTTT. It is translated as CASSEDRGYNSPLHF.

This rearrangement joins TRBV30 to TRBJ2-5; D possibly corresponds to TRBD2 (5 bases). Germline assignment: CDR1 GTSNPN and CDR2 SVGIG (reference sequence). The V end was cut by 3 bases, the J end by 5 bases, with 10 bases between. The CDR3 length is 12 residues. CDR3 in DNA: TGTGCCTGGAGGAGGGCGGTGGAGACCCAGTACTTC. It encodes CAWRRAVETQYF.

The gene calls are TRBV5-1 and TRBJ2-3; 7 bases map to TRBD2. CDR3 size: 15 residues. Germline values: CDR1 SGHRS, CDR2 YFSETQ. With 2 bases clipped from V and 0 bases from J, the junction kept 3 bases outside the gene matches. This CDR3 is CASSFGGGSTDTQYF. The CDR3 DNA follows: TGCGCCAGCAGCTTTGGGGGAGGGAGCACAGATACGCAGTATTTT. Based on the CDR3 plus reference TRBV5-1 and TRBJ2-3, the full variable domain is KAGVTQTPRYLIKTRGQQVTLSCSPISGHRSVSWYQQTPGQGLQFLFEYFSETQRNKGNFPGRFSGRQFSNSRSEMNVSTLELGDSALYLCASSFGGGSTDTQYFGPGTRLTVL.